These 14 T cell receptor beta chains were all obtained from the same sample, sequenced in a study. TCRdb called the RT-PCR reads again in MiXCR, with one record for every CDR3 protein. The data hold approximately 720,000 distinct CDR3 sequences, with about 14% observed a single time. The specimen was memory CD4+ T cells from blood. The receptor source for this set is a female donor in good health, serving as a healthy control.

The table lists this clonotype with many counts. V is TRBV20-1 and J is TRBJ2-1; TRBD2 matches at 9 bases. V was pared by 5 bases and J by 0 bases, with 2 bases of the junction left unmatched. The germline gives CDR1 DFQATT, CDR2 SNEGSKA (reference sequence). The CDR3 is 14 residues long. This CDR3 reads CSARSGSSYNEQFF. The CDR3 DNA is TGCAGTGCTCGTAGCGGGAGCTCCTACAATGAGCAGTTCTTC.

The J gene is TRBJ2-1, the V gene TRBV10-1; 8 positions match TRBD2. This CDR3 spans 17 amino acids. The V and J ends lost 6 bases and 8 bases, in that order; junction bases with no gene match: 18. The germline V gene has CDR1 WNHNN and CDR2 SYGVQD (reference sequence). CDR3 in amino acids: CASRSLGYGRVRDEQFF. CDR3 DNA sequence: TGCGCCAGCAGGAGTTTGGGGTACGGGAGGGTCAGGGATGAGCAGTTCTTC.

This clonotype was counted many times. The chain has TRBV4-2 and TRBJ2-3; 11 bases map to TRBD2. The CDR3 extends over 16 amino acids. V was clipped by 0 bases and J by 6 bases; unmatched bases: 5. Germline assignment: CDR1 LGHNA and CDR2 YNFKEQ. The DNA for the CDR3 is TGTGCCAGCAGCCAAGATCCGGCTAGCGGGGGGGATACGCAGTATTTT. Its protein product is CASSQDPASGGDTQYF.

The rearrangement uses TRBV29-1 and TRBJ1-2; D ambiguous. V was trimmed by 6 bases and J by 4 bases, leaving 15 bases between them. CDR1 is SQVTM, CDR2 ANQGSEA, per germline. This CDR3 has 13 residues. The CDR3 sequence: CSVVDASRYGYTF. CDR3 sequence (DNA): TGCAGCGTGGTCGACGCCTCGCGCTATGGCTACACCTTC.

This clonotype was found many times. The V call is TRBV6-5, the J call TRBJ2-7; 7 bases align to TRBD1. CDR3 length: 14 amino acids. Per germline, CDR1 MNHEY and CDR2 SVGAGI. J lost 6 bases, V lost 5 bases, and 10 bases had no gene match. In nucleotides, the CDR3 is TGTGCCAGCAGTATCCGCCAGGGGGTCGGCGAGCAGTACTTC. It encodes CASSIRQGVGEQYF.

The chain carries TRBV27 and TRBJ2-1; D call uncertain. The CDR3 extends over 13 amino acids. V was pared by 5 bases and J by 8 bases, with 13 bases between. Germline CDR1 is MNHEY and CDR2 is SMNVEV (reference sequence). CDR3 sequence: CASSVNSLHEQFF. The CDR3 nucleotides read TGTGCCAGCAGTGTAAACAGTCTCCATGAGCAGTTCTTC.

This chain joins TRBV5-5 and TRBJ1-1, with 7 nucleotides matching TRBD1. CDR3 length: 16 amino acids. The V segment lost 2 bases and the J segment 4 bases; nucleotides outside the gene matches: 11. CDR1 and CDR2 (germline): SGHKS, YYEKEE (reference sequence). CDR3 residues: CASSFSPNRGGTEAFF. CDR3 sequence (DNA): TGTGCCAGCAGCTTCTCCCCGAACAGGGGAGGCACTGAAGCTTTCTTT.

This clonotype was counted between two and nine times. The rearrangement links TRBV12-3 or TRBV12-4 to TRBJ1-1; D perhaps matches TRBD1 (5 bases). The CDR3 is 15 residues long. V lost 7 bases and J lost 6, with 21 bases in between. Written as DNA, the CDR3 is TGTGCCAGCACCCCTGGGGGAAGGGAACGGTCTGAAGCTTTCTTT. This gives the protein CASTPGGRERSEAFF.

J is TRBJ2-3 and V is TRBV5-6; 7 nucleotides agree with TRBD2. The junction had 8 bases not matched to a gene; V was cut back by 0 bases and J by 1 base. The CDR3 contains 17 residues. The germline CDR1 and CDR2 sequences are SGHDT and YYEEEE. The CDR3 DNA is TGTGCCAGCAGCTTGGTCCCCGGTGGGGGGGGCACAGATACGCAGTATTTT. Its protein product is CASSLVPGGGGTDTQYF.

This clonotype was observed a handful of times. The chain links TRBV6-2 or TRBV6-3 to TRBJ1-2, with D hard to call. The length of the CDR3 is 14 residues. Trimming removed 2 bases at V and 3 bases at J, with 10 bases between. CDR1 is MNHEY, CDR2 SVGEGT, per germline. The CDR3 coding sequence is TGTGCCAGCAGTTACGTCGGGAGCTACTATGGCTACACCTTC. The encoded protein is CASSYVGSYYGYTF.

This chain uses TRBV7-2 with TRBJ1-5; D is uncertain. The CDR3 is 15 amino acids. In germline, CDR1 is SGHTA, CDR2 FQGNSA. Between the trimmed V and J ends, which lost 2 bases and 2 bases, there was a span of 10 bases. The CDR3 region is CASSLQSFGNQPQHF. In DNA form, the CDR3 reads TGTGCCAGCAGCTTACAATCTTTTGGCAATCAGCCCCAGCATTTT.

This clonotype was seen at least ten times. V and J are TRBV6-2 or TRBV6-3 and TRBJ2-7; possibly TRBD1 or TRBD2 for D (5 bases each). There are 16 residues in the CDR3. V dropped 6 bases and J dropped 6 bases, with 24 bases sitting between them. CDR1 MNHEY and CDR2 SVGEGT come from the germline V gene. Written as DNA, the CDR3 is TGTGCCAGCAGCCTACGACGGGTAGGGGTAAGCGGCGAGCAGTACTTC. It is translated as CASSLRRVGVSGEQYF.

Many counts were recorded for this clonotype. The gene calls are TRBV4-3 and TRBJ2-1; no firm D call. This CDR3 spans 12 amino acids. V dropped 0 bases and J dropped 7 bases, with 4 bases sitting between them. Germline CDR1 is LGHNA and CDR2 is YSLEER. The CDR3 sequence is CASSQDRNEQFF. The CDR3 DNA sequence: TGCGCCAGCAGCCAAGATCGGAATGAGCAGTTCTTC.

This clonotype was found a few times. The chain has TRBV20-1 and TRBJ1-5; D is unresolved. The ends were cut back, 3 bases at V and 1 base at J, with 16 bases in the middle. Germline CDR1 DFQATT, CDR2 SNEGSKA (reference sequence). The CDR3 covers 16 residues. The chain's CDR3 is CSASGEGRPSNQPQHF. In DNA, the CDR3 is TGCAGTGCTAGTGGTGAGGGCCGCCCAAGCAATCAGCCCCAGCATTTT.